This entry lists 9 T cell receptor beta chains sequenced from one sample in a study of cytomegalovirus exposure and HLA in healthy donors. The PCR ran on 60 Vbeta and 13 Jbeta primers. Profiling relied on immunoSEQ multiplex PCR, and the TCRdb table lists in-frame clones only, not all of them. Of about 200,000 clones in the sample, 75% to 85% were seen once. The sequenced sample consisted of PBMCs. Receptors were obtained from a woman aged 50 to 60 in good health and CMV-seronegative.

To note about this clone: Additional DNA sequences in this sample encode the identical CDR3. The chain joins TRBV28 to TRBJ1-4; perhaps TRBD1 as D (6 bases). Germline lookup yields CDR1 MDHEN and CDR2 SYDVKM. The V end was cut by 2 bases, the J end by 2 bases, with 9 bases between. There are 15 residues in the CDR3. CDR3 in amino acids: CASSLGGATNEKLFF. CDR3 nucleotides: TGTGCCAGCAGTTTAGGGGGGGCGACTAATGAAAAACTGTTTTTT.

The chain has TRBV7-2 and TRBJ2-5; unclear D gene. Per germline, CDR1 SGHTA and CDR2 FQGNSA. V was trimmed by 2 bases and J by 1 base, leaving 5 bases between them. The CDR3 consists of 13 residues. CDR3 DNA: TGTGCCAGCAGCTTACGAGCCCAAGAGACCCAGTACTTC. Its translation is CASSLRAQETQYF.

The rearrangement uses TRBV19 and TRBJ1-4, with D possibly matching TRBD1 (5 bases). The V gene lost 8 bases and the J gene lost 0 bases, with 16 bases spanning the gap. The CDR3 spans 16 residues. Germline V gene data show CDR1 as LNHDA and CDR2 as SQIVND (reference sequence). This CDR3 is CASHAGVRATNEKLFF. In DNA, the CDR3 is TGTGCCAGTCACGCGGGGGTTCGGGCAACTAATGAAAAACTGTTTTTT.

The chain has TRBV7-6 and TRBJ1-3; D gene unclear. The germline V gene encodes CDR1 SGHVS and CDR2 FNYEAQ. CDR3 size: 15 residues. The V and J ends lost 4 bases and 1 base respectively, with 11 bases between them. In DNA, the CDR3 is TGTGCCAGCAGCTCATCCCTAGCTTCTGGAAACACCATATATTTT. Translating it yields CASSSSLASGNTIYF.

The chain carries TRBV19 and TRBJ2-1; D is possibly TRBD1 (6 bases). V was cut by 7 bases and J by 0 bases, with 13 bases left in between. This CDR3 comprises 15 residues. CDR1 LNHDA and CDR2 SQIVND come from the germline V gene (reference sequence). The CDR3 sequence: CASNQQGSSYNEQFF. The CDR3 DNA is TGTGCCAGTAACCAACAGGGTAGCTCCTACAATGAGCAGTTCTTC.

V is TRBV19 and J is TRBJ1-1; 7 nucleotides line up with TRBD1. This CDR3 has 12 residues. V shed 7 bases, J shed 5 bases, and the junction held 4 bases outside the gene matches. Per the germline V gene, CDR1 is LNHDA and CDR2 is SQIVND (reference sequence). CDR3: CASTLTGTEAFF. The CDR3 region has the DNA TGTGCCAGTACCCTGACAGGGACTGAAGCTTTCTTT.

The chain uses TRBV14 and TRBJ2-2, with a tentative D call TRBD1 (6 bases). V was trimmed by 5 bases and J by 4 bases, leaving 11 bases between them. CDR1 is SGHDN and CDR2 is FVKESK in the germline V gene. The CDR3 runs 14 residues. This chain's CDR3 is CASSSRGGTGELFF. CDR3 coding DNA: TGTGCCAGCAGCTCCAGGGGTGGCACCGGGGAGCTGTTTTTT.

This clone is a singleton in its sample. The rearrangement joins TRBV15 to TRBJ1-6; D not certain. The ends were cut back, 0 bases at V and 9 bases at J, with 9 bases in the middle. The CDR3 has 14 amino acids. Germline V gene lookup returns CDR1 LNHNV and CDR2 YYDKDF (reference sequence). The CDR3 DNA sequence: TGTGCCACCAGCAGAGATGGCGGGGTTTCACCCCTCCACTTT. It is translated as CATSRDGGVSPLHF.

Concerning this clone itself: This sample includes further DNA sequences coding for the same CDR3. The V and J genes are TRBV13 and TRBJ2-7; 11 bases are a match to TRBD2. CDR1 is PRHDT and CDR2 is FYEKMQ in the germline V gene (reference sequence). The CDR3 length is 21 residues. After removal of 7 bases from V and 2 bases from J, the junction contained 25 bases not matched to a gene. The CDR3 DNA is TGTGCCAGCATCCCCGAGGGACCTGAGACAACTAGCGGGGGCCCCGCCTACGAGCAGTACTTC. This translates into CASIPEGPETTSGGPAYEQYF.